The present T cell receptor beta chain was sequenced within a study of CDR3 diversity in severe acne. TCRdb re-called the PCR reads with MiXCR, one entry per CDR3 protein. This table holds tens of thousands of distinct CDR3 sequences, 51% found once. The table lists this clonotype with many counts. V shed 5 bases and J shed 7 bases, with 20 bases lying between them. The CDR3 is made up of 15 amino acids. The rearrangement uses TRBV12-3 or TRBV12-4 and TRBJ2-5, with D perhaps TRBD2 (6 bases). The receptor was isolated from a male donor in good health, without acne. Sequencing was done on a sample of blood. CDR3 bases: TGTGCCAGCAGTCCATGGACTACCGAGGTGGGGACCCAGTACTTC. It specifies CASSPWTTEVGTQYF.